One sample yielded the 24 T cell receptor beta chains listed below, sequenced in a study of cytomegalovirus exposure and HLA in healthy donors. Primers for the PCR totalled 60 Vbeta and 13 Jbeta. The assay was immunoSEQ multiplex PCR, and TCRdb's table has in-frame clones only and misses some. Among about 140,000 clones, about 80% were seen once, and the ten largest hold about 1.7%. Specimen: PBMCs. The receptor set was obtained from a man between 40 and 49 years old in good health and CMV-seronegative.

The chain is built from TRBV19 and TRBJ1-4; D gene unclear. Germline V gene sequence: CDR1 LNHDA, CDR2 SQIVND (reference sequence). Trimming left V 3 bases short and J 7 bases short, with 9 bases between. The CDR3 is 13 amino acids. The CDR3 DNA follows: TGTGCCAGTAGTATTGGAGAAGGTGAAAAACTGTTTTTT. Translated: CASSIGEGEKLFF. The entire variable domain, with the rest obtained from reference TRBV19 and TRBJ1-4, is as follows: DGGITQSPKYLFRKEGQNVTLSCEQNLNHDAMYWYRQDPGQGLRLIYYSQIVNDFQKGDIAEGYSVSREKKESFPLTVTSAQKNPTAFYLCASSIGEGEKLFFGSGTQLSVL.

The chain recombines TRBV4-3 with TRBJ2-7; 12 nucleotides align to TRBD2. Germline CDR1 and CDR2: LGHNA and YSLEER. The CDR3 runs to 15 residues. V lost 3 bases to trimming and J lost 2 bases; unmatched junction nucleotides: 2. DNA of the CDR3: TGCGCCAGCAGCCAGTCTAGCGGGGGGGCCTACGAGCAGTACTTC. Translated, it gives CASSQSSGGAYEQYF.

This chain uses TRBV28 with TRBJ1-4, with TRBD1 as a possible D gene (5 bases). Between the trimmed V and J ends, which lost 5 bases and 3 bases, there was a span of 19 bases. The CDR3 totals 17 residues. Germline loops: CDR1 MDHEN, CDR2 SYDVKM. The DNA for the CDR3 is TGTGCCAGCAGTCGCGGGGCCCCCACCGCAGCTAATGAAAAACTGTTTTTT. Amino acid sequence: CASSRGAPTAANEKLFF.

This rearrangement joins TRBV7-6 to TRBJ2-7; 7 nucleotides match TRBD2. Germline trimming cut 2 bases from V and 5 bases from J; bases unmatched to any gene: 6. From germline, CDR1 is SGHVS and CDR2 FNYEAQ. The CDR3 sequence is 14 residues long. The DNA for the CDR3 is TGTGCCAGCAGCTTAATGGGAGGGTTCAACGAGCAGTACTTC. This translates into CASSLMGGFNEQYF.

V usage is TRBV19 and J usage is TRBJ2-2; TRBD2 agrees at 12 bases. V gave up 3 bases and J gave up 3 bases; unmatched junction bases: 5. CDR3 size: 17 residues. CDR1 LNHDA and CDR2 SQIVND come from the germline V gene (reference sequence). The CDR3 DNA sequence: TGTGCCAGTAGTATCCTCGGACTAGCGGGATACACCGGGGAGCTGTTTTTT. Its protein product is CASSILGLAGYTGELFF.

The V gene is TRBV19, the J gene TRBJ2-5; TRBD1 might be the D (5 bases). Germline V gives CDR1 LNHDA, CDR2 SQIVND (reference sequence). The CDR3 runs to 12 residues. The V end lost 6 bases, the J end lost 3 bases, and 8 bases lay between the germline ends. The CDR3 region is CASRGDKETQYF. The CDR3 DNA reads as TGTGCCAGTAGAGGGGATAAAGAGACCCAGTACTTC.

The chain combines TRBV19 with TRBJ2-1; possibly TRBD2 for D (6 bases). The CDR3 runs 14 residues. The V end was cut by 5 bases, the J end by 1 base, with 9 bases between. CDR1 and CDR2 from the germline V gene are LNHDA and SQIVND (reference sequence). The CDR3 sequence is CASSWLASYNEQFF. CDR3 nucleotides: TGTGCCAGTAGTTGGCTAGCGTCCTACAATGAGCAGTTCTTC.

V and J are TRBV9 and TRBJ2-3; perhaps TRBD2 as D (6 bases). Trimming stripped 6 bases from V and 4 bases from J, with 18 bases between. This CDR3 is 15 amino acids long. CDR1 is SGDLS and CDR2 is YYNGEE in the germline V gene. The CDR3 reads CASTLDTGGPDTQYF. CDR3 DNA: TGTGCCAGCACCCTGGACACAGGAGGGCCAGATACGCAGTATTTT.

The J gene is TRBJ2-2, the V gene TRBV11-2; 10 bases are shared with TRBD2. Germline V gene sequence: CDR1 SGHAT, CDR2 FQNNGV. Trimming took 5 bases from V and 5 from J; bases not matched to a gene: 17. The CDR3 loop spans 19 amino acids. The CDR3 here is CASSPLGGSGGAGTGELFF. As DNA, the CDR3 is TGTGCCAGCAGCCCCCTAGGTGGGAGCGGGGGGGCCGGGACCGGGGAGCTGTTTTTT. Based on the CDR3 plus reference TRBV11-2 and TRBJ2-2, the full variable domain is EAGVAQSPRYKIIEKRQSVAFWCNPISGHATLYWYQQILGQGPKLLIQFQNNGVVDDSQLPKDRFSAERLKGVDSTLKIQPAKLEDSAVYLCASSPLGGSGGAGTGELFFGEGSRLTVL.

This clone was seen a handful of times. This chain uses TRBV28 with TRBJ1-1, with a weak D call TRBD1 (5 bases). Per the germline V gene, CDR1 is MDHEN and CDR2 is SYDVKM. The germline V and J ends were trimmed by 3 bases and 10 bases, with 15 bases remaining between them. This CDR3 contains 13 residues. The CDR3 DNA reads as TGTGCCAGCAGTTTTTCGACAGATTTTAGAGCTTTCTTT. Protein: CASSFSTDFRAFF.

This chain links TRBV6-6 with TRBJ2-2; no reliable D call. V dropped 7 bases and J dropped 5 bases, with 14 bases sitting between them. Germline CDR1 and CDR2: MNHNY and SVGAGI (reference sequence). CDR3 length equals 14 residues. The CDR3 bases are TGTGCCAGCAACCCTTTAGCCTATACCGGGGAGCTGTTTTTT. It encodes CASNPLAYTGELFF.

This clone was counted a few times. This rearrangement joins TRBV2 to TRBJ1-1, with 12 nucleotides matching TRBD1. There are 14 residues in the CDR3. Germline CDR1 and CDR2: SNHLY and FYNNEI. Unmatched junction bases numbered 3, after V lost 6 bases and J lost 4 bases. DNA of the CDR3: TGTGCCAGCAGGAGGGGACAGGGGGCCACTGAAGCTTTCTTT. This gives the protein CASRRGQGATEAFF.

This clone occurred once. The chain joins TRBV19 to TRBJ2-3; D may be TRBD1 (6 bases). V gave up 1 base and J gave up 3 bases, with 20 bases separating them. The V gene's germline CDR1 is LNHDA and CDR2 SQIVND (reference sequence). The CDR3 length is 18 residues. The CDR3 DNA is TGTGCCAGTAGTATAGTTGAACAGGGTGGGTTAAAAACAGATACGCAGTATTTT. It specifies CASSIVEQGGLKTDTQYF.

The genes are TRBV6-5 and TRBJ2-3; D gene unclear. This CDR3 is 15 amino acids long. V lost 5 bases and J 1 base, leaving 13 bases between the germline ends. Germline-derived CDR1 and CDR2 are MNHEY and SVGAGI. The CDR3 coding sequence is TGTGCCAGCAGTCGAGAGCCCACAGGCACAGATACGCAGTATTTT. Translated: CASSREPTGTDTQYF.

This sequence joins TRBV11-3 and TRBJ2-3; TRBD1 aligns across 10 bases. The CDR3 contains 13 residues. CDR1 SGHNT and CDR2 YENEEA come from the germline V gene. Germline trimming cut 5 bases from V and 5 bases from J; bases unmatched to any gene: 1. The DNA of the CDR3 is TGTGCCAGCAGCGGGACAGGGGTAGATACGCAGTATTTT. Its protein product is CASSGTGVDTQYF.

The chain is built from TRBV2 and TRBJ1-3; 7 nucleotides line up with TRBD1. V lost 1 base, J lost 1 base, and 4 bases stayed unmatched. This CDR3 contains 16 residues. The germline V gene encodes CDR1 SNHLY and CDR2 FYNNEI. The CDR3 sequence is CASSEEGTVSGNTIYF. The CDR3 bases are TGTGCCAGCAGTGAAGAGGGGACAGTTTCTGGAAACACCATATATTTT.

The gene calls are TRBV4-1 and TRBJ2-5, with 7 bases identical to TRBD1. The germline V gene has CDR1 MGHRA and CDR2 YSYEKL. V was clipped by 4 bases and J by 6 bases; unmatched bases: 17. This CDR3 has 17 residues. In nucleotides, the CDR3 is TGCGCCAGCAGCCTCTACCCGACAGGGCCCTCTGACCAGACCCAGTACTTC. Protein: CASSLYPTGPSDQTQYF.

This clone was seen a single time. This chain links TRBV30 with TRBJ2-1, with TRBD1 as a possible D gene (6 bases). Looked up from germline, CDR1 is GTSNPN and CDR2 is SVGIG (reference sequence). The V end lost 5 bases, the J end lost 3 bases, and 11 bases lay between the germline ends. The CDR3 has 13 residues. The CDR3 loop is CAWRDNIYNEQFF. CDR3 nucleotides: TGTGCCTGGCGGGACAACATCTACAATGAGCAGTTCTTC.

The V gene is TRBV10-3, the J gene TRBJ2-5; 10 bases fit TRBD2. Per the germline V gene, CDR1 is ENHRY and CDR2 is SYGVKD. V shed 4 bases, J shed 2 bases, and the junction held 1 base outside the gene matches. The CDR3 length is 14 residues. The CDR3 is CAISGTSGQETQYF. The CDR3 region has the DNA TGTGCCATCAGTGGGACTAGCGGTCAAGAGACCCAGTACTTC.

J is TRBJ1-5 and V is TRBV28, with TRBD1 identical over 7 bases. Trimming removed 5 bases from V and 1 base from J; junction bases left unmatched: 5. This CDR3 is 15 amino acids long. Germline V gene data show CDR1 as MDHEN and CDR2 as SYDVKM. CDR3 sequence reads: CASSPPTGSNQPQHF. CDR3 DNA: TGTGCCAGCAGTCCGCCGACAGGGAGCAATCAGCCCCAGCATTTT.

The J gene is TRBJ2-6, the V gene TRBV7-9; TRBD1 matches 9 bases. In germline, CDR1 is SEHNR, CDR2 FQNEAQ (reference sequence). V was clipped by 4 bases and J by 2 bases; unmatched bases: 9. The CDR3 covers 18 residues. CDR3 DNA sequence: TGTGCCAGCAGCTCCGATGGGACAGGGCTAACTGGGGCCAACGTCCTGACTTTC. Protein product: CASSSDGTGLTGANVLTF.

V is TRBV7-8 and J is TRBJ2-5; D unclear. Looked up from germline, CDR1 is SGHVS and CDR2 is FQNEAQ. The CDR3 has 14 residues. The V end lost 2 bases, the J end lost 1 base, and 8 bases lay between the germline ends. The CDR3 coding sequence is TGTGCCAGCAGCTTAATTCACATCCAAGAGACCCAGTACTTC. This encodes CASSLIHIQETQYF.

The chain couples TRBV18 to TRBJ1-5; 10 bases are shared with TRBD1. V shed 2 bases, J shed 4 bases, and the junction held 2 bases outside the gene matches. The CDR3 contains 15 residues. The germline gives CDR1 KGHSH, CDR2 LQKENI. CDR3 region: CASSPDRGQNQPQHF. The CDR3 coding sequence is TGTGCCAGCTCACCAGACAGGGGGCAAAATCAGCCCCAGCATTTT.

The CDR3 DNA follows: TGTGCCAGCGTACAGGGGGCCGGCACCTACGAGCAGTACTTC. Its protein product is CASVQGAGTYEQYF. The rearrangement uses TRBV2 and TRBJ2-7; 9 nucleotides agree with TRBD1. V shed 8 bases, J shed 2 bases, and the junction held 7 bases outside the gene matches. CDR3 length: 14 residues. Germline assignment: CDR1 SNHLY and CDR2 FYNNEI.